This TCR beta chain was captured by sequencing in a study of T cell responses to AZD1222 COVID-19 vaccine. TCRdb keeps only in-frame clones here, not all; method: immunoSEQ multiplex PCR. The sample includes some 200,000 clones, roughly 92% seen only once; the top ten take 3% to 4%. The CDR3 spans 16 residues. Trimming shortened V by 2 bases and J by 3 bases, and 11 bases separated the two germline ends. Germline CDR1 MDHEN, CDR2 SYDVKM. The source material was peripheral blood, sampled 28 days after the second AZD1222 dose. This sequence joins TRBV28 and TRBJ2-6, with D possibly matching TRBD1 (6 bases). This clonotype was sampled from an adult who received the AZD1222 COVID-19 vaccine. As DNA, the CDR3 is TGTGCCAGCAGTTTAGGGGGCATGGGTGGGGCCAACGTCCTGACTTTC. It is translated as CASSLGGMGGANVLTF.